This passage covers 23 T cell receptor beta chains from one sample sequenced in a study of blood T cell repertoires in COVID-19. The method was immunoSEQ multiplex PCR; TCRdb's version includes in-frame clones alone and lacks a portion of them. This table has 250,000 to 300,000 clones, around 90% appearing once. The sequencing sample was made of peripheral blood. These TCRs come from a woman in her fifties or sixties with COVID-19, enrolled during active disease.

The chain is built from TRBV2 and TRBJ2-5; 12 bases line up with TRBD2. From germline, CDR1 is SNHLY and CDR2 FYNNEI. With V trimmed by 7 bases and J by 10 bases, 7 bases remained unmatched. The CDR3 has 13 residues. The CDR3 loop is CASIASGRAGQYF. CDR3 nucleotides: TGTGCCAGCATTGCTAGCGGGAGGGCCGGCCAGTACTTC.

V and J are TRBV19 and TRBJ2-7; no definite D call. The CDR3 is made up of 13 amino acids. The V gene's germline CDR1 is LNHDA and CDR2 SQIVND (reference sequence). The ends were cut back, 1 base at V and 0 bases at J, with 4 bases in the middle. CDR3 nucleotides: TGTGCCAGTAGTATAGCCAGCTCCTACGAGCAGTACTTC. Its protein product is CASSIASSYEQYF.

This rearrangement joins TRBV14 to TRBJ2-5, with 8 bases matching TRBD2. This CDR3 has 19 amino acids. J was trimmed by 0 bases and V by 0 bases; bases with no gene match: 12. CDR1 SGHDN and CDR2 FVKESK come from the germline V gene. The CDR3 DNA reads as TGTGCCAGCAGCCAAGATCGGGGTCGGGGACTAGTTCACCAAGAGACCCAGTACTTC. Its protein product is CASSQDRGRGLVHQETQYF.

CDR3 sequence reads: CASSSGTGGSGYGYTF. CDR3 bases: TGTGCCAGTAGTTCCGGGACAGGGGGATCAGGGTATGGCTACACCTTC. The gene calls are TRBV19 and TRBJ1-2; 11 bases match TRBD1. In germline, CDR1 is LNHDA, CDR2 SQIVND (reference sequence). This CDR3 has 16 residues. J lost 5 bases, V lost 5 bases, and 10 bases had no gene match.

The chain combines TRBV10-2 with TRBJ2-3, with 16 bases matching TRBD2. The germline gives CDR1 WSHSY, CDR2 SAAADI. The ends lost 7 bases at V and 1 base at J; junction bases unmatched: 11. CDR3 size: 19 residues. CDR3 loop: CASTPGPGLAGGGTDTQYF. The CDR3, as DNA: TGCGCCAGCACCCCCGGCCCGGGACTAGCGGGAGGGGGCACAGATACGCAGTATTTT.

The chain couples TRBV2 to TRBJ1-2; tentative D call: TRBD1 (5 bases). This CDR3 has 15 residues. Deletions cut 1 base from V and 4 bases from J, with 13 bases between. CDR1 is SNHLY, CDR2 FYNNEI, per germline. The CDR3 sequence: CASSEGRGQIYGYTF. CDR3 nucleotides: TGTGCCAGCAGTGAAGGGCGTGGACAAATCTATGGCTACACCTTC.

The chain links TRBV30 to TRBJ1-4; TRBD1 matches 9 bases. The CDR3 covers 15 residues. V lost 1 base, J lost 7 bases, and 7 bases stayed unmatched. Germline lookup yields CDR1 GTSNPN and CDR2 SVGIG (reference sequence). The CDR3 nucleotides are TGTGCCTGGAGTGCACAGGGGGCGAGTGGTGAAAAACTGTTTTTT. This sequence encodes CAWSAQGASGEKLFF.

This chain uses TRBV11-2 with TRBJ2-2, with 7 bases that match TRBD1. From germline, CDR1 is SGHAT and CDR2 FQNNGV. CDR3 length equals 17 residues. V lost 1 base, J lost 1 base, and 6 bases stayed unmatched. The CDR3 nucleotides read TGTGCCAGCAGCTTAGGGACAGGATCCTTGAACACCGGGGAGCTGTTTTTT. Protein sequence: CASSLGTGSLNTGELFF.

The chain recombines TRBV2 with TRBJ1-4; no firm D call. The germline V gene has CDR1 SNHLY and CDR2 FYNNEI. V lost 0 bases, J lost 7 bases, and 12 bases lay in between. The CDR3 loop spans 15 amino acids. CDR3 coding DNA: TGTGCCAGCAGTGAAGCGGGAGAGCGAGTTGAAAAACTGTTTTTT. Translating it yields CASSEAGERVEKLFF.

The chain links TRBV30 to TRBJ2-3; D uncertain. This CDR3 is built from 12 residues. Germline V gene sequence: CDR1 GTSNPN, CDR2 SVGIG (reference sequence). Trimming removed 8 bases at V and 6 bases at J, with 15 bases between. DNA of the CDR3: TGTGCCCTCAGCGAAAGGTACGATACGCAGTATTTT. Translated, it gives CALSERYDTQYF. Complete variable domain (other parts from reference TRBV30 and TRBJ2-3): SQTIHQWPATLVQPVGSPLSLECTVEGTSNPNLYWYRQAAGRGLQLLFYSVGIGQISSEVPQNLSASRPQDRQFILSSKKLLLSDSGFYLCALSERYDTQYFGPGTRLTVL.

This chain links TRBV7-2 with TRBJ2-1, with D possibly TRBD1 on 6 matching bases. The CDR3 is 15 amino acids. From germline, CDR1 is SGHTA and CDR2 FQGNSA. Between the trimmed V and J ends, which lost 0 bases and 10 bases, there was a span of 16 bases. CDR3 amino acids: CASSLAGAEGVEQFF. The CDR3 DNA reads as TGTGCCAGCAGCTTAGCGGGTGCAGAGGGGGTGGAGCAGTTCTTC.

The chain uses TRBV27 and TRBJ1-5; D is undetermined. Trimming shortened V by 2 bases and J by 5 bases, and 16 bases separated the two germline ends. This CDR3 has 16 residues. Germline V CDR1 and CDR2: MNHEY, SMNVEV (reference sequence). CDR3 DNA: TGTGCCAGCAGTTTAAGTTACCCAGTGGGCCATCAGCCCCAGCATTTT. As protein: CASSLSYPVGHQPQHF.

The V and J genes are TRBV30 and TRBJ1-5, with TRBD1 matching over 9 bases. The V gene's germline CDR1 is GTSNPN and CDR2 SVGIG (reference sequence). There are 16 residues in the CDR3. V trimming: 0 bases; J trimming: 2 bases; junction bases outside the gene matches: 5. The DNA of the CDR3 is TGTGCCTGGAGTGTACTACAGGGGGCGGGCAATCAGCCCCAGCATTTT. It encodes CAWSVLQGAGNQPQHF.

This chain uses TRBV2 with TRBJ2-2; perhaps TRBD2 as D (6 bases). CDR1 is SNHLY and CDR2 is FYNNEI in the germline V gene. The CDR3 consists of 15 residues. V was shortened by 3 bases and J by 5 bases, with 13 bases between the two germline ends. CDR3 nucleotide sequence: TGTGCCAGCAGTGACAACGGGAGTCCGACCGGGGAGCTGTTTTTT. The encoded protein is CASSDNGSPTGELFF. Variable domain in full (rest from reference TRBV2 and TRBJ2-2): EPEVTQTPSHQVTQMGQEVILRCVPISNHLYFYWYRQILGQKVEFLVSFYNNEISEKSEIFDDQFSVERPDGSNFTLKIRSTKLEDSAMYFCASSDNGSPTGELFFGEGSRLTVL.

The chain joins TRBV19 to TRBJ1-2; the D is unclear. The CDR3 spans 12 residues. V was shortened by 5 bases and J by 8 bases, with 12 bases between the two germline ends. In germline, CDR1 is LNHDA, CDR2 SQIVND (reference sequence). The CDR3 region is CASSLFESGYTF. CDR3 in DNA: TGTGCCAGTAGTCTGTTCGAGTCAGGCTACACCTTC.

This sequence joins TRBV6-5 and TRBJ2-5, with D hard to call. Trimming removed 6 bases from V and 3 bases from J, with 11 bases in between. CDR1 and CDR2 (germline): MNHEY, SVGAGI. The CDR3 loop spans 13 amino acids. CDR3: CASRPTGKETQYF. DNA of the CDR3: TGTGCCAGCAGGCCTACGGGTAAAGAGACCCAGTACTTC.

This clone was detected once. V and J are TRBV10-3 and TRBJ2-1; 11 bases fit TRBD2. The CDR3 totals 16 residues. Germline trimming cut 7 bases from V and 9 bases from J; bases unmatched to any gene: 14. The germline gives CDR1 ENHRY, CDR2 SYGVKD. CDR3 loop: CAINEPLAGVFPEQFF. CDR3 in DNA: TGTGCCATCAACGAGCCACTAGCGGGAGTATTCCCTGAGCAGTTCTTC.

The J gene is TRBJ2-7, the V gene TRBV28, with a weak D call TRBD2 (7 bases). V lost 3 bases and J 0 bases, leaving 12 bases between the germline ends. This CDR3 spans 15 amino acids. Germline CDR1 reads MDHEN; CDR2 reads SYDVKM. The CDR3 sequence: CASSLEGGSSYEQYF. CDR3 nucleotide sequence: TGTGCCAGCAGTTTGGAGGGGGGGAGCTCCTACGAGCAGTACTTC. The full variable domain, its missing parts supplied by reference TRBV28 and TRBJ2-7, is DVKVTQSSRYLVKRTGEKVFLECVQDMDHENMFWYRQDPGLGLRLIYFSYDVKMKEKGDIPEGYSVSREKKERFSLILESASTNQTSMYLCASSLEGGSSYEQYFGPGTRLTVT.

In its sample, this clone was seen a few times. The chain recombines TRBV27 with TRBJ1-5; weak D call: TRBD1 (6 bases). Germline values: CDR1 MNHEY, CDR2 SMNVEV (reference sequence). This CDR3 contains 14 residues. V dropped 5 bases and J dropped 5 bases, with 13 bases sitting between them. The CDR3 DNA sequence: TGTGCCAGCAGTCTCCAGGGGCTGCATCAGCCCCAGCATTTT. Translation gives CASSLQGLHQPQHF.

The chain recombines TRBV2 with TRBJ2-5; 9 bases fit TRBD2. The CDR3 is 13 residues long. Germline CDR1 reads SNHLY; CDR2 reads FYNNEI. Germline trimming cut 7 bases from V and 9 bases from J; bases unmatched to any gene: 9. CDR3 residues: CASKISGSGAQYF. The CDR3, as DNA: TGTGCCAGCAAAATTAGCGGGAGTGGGGCCCAGTACTTC.

This clone was observed a handful of times. The CDR3 spells CASSRDRASGNTIYF. CDR3 in DNA: TGTGCCAGCAGTCGGGACAGGGCGTCAGGAAACACCATATATTTT. The V call is TRBV16, the J call TRBJ1-3, with 9 bases matching TRBD1. The germline V gene has CDR1 KGHSY and CDR2 FQNENV. The CDR3 spans 15 residues. V gave up 6 bases and J gave up 4 bases; unmatched junction bases: 7.

The rearrangement links TRBV7-8 to TRBJ2-1, with D perhaps TRBD1 (6 bases). Germline V gives CDR1 SGHVS, CDR2 FQNEAQ. There are 16 residues in the CDR3. Trimming took off 4 bases at V and 6 bases at J, with 19 bases between the two ends. In DNA form, the CDR3 reads TGTGCCAGCAGCTCAACCCGGGACATAAGAAGCAATGAGCAGTTCTTC. Translation: CASSSTRDIRSNEQFF. Full variable domain (missing parts from reference TRBV7-8 and TRBJ2-1): GAGVSQSPRYKVAKRGQDVALRCDPISGHVSLFWYQQALGQGPEFLTYFQNEAQLDKSGLPSDRFFAERPEGSVSTLKIQRTQQEDSAVYLCASSSTRDIRSNEQFFGPGTRLTVL.

A note on this clone: This sample also contains other DNA sequences that code for the same CDR3. The chain has TRBV15 and TRBJ2-3, with a possible D match to TRBD2 (5 bases). CDR1 and CDR2 from the germline V gene are LNHNV and YYDKDF (reference sequence). V lost 3 bases and J 6 bases, leaving 7 bases between the germline ends. The CDR3 length is 12 residues. The CDR3 sequence is CATSRGGDTQYF. CDR3 DNA sequence: TGTGCCACCAGCAGGGGCGGGGATACGCAGTATTTT.